This TCR beta chain was retrieved from a study of shared clonotypes between healthy human individuals. The germline gives CDR1 SGHNT, CDR2 YENEEA. Trimming pared 1 base from V and 6 bases from J, leaving 15 bases between. This CDR3 is built from 16 residues. Profiled with immunoSEQ multiplex PCR; TCRdb holds only in-frame clones, not every one. The sample consists of about a million clones, roughly 80% of them appearing once. CD4+ cell separation produced CD45RA+ naive and CD45RA-negative memory subsets. This clone was detected a few times. The TCR comes from a man in his late teens or twenties in good health. Some clones in this sample may be carry-over from other donors' samples. The V and J genes are TRBV11-3 and TRBJ2-2; D is tentatively TRBD1 or TRBD2 (5 bases each). Sequenced input: memory CD4+ T cells from PBMCs. Subset in this sample: CD45RA-negative fraction. This CDR3 is CASSLAALGVPGELFF. The CDR3 DNA reads TGTGCCAGCAGCTTAGCGGCGTTGGGGGTTCCCGGGGAGCTGTTTTTT.